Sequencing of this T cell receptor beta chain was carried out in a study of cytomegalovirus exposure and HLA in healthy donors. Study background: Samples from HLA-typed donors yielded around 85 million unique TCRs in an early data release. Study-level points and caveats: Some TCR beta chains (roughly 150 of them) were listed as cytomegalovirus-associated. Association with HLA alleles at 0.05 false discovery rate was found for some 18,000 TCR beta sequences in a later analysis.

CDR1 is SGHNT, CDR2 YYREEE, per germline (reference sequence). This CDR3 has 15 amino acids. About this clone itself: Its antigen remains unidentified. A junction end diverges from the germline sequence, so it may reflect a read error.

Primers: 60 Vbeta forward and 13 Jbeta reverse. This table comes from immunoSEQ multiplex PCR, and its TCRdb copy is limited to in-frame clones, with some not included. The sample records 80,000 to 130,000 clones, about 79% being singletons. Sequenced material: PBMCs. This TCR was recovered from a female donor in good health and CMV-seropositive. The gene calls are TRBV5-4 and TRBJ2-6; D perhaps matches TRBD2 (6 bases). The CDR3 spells CASSLAGVGANGLTF. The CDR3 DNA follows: TGTGCCAGCAGCTTGGCGGGGGTAGGGGCCAACGGCCTGACTTTC.